These 27 T cell receptor beta chains came from one sample sequenced in a study of cytomegalovirus exposure and HLA in healthy donors. With 60 Vbeta and 13 Jbeta primers, the PCR was carried out. The table came from immunoSEQ multiplex PCR; TCRdb's copy has only in-frame clones and leaves some out. The sample yields fewer than 200,000 clones, roughly 79% seen once. The sequenced material came from PBMCs. The receptors derive from a woman aged 18-30 years in good health and CMV-seropositive.

The V call is TRBV7-2, the J call TRBJ2-7, with 8 bases matching TRBD2. This CDR3 is 12 amino acids long. The germline CDR1 and CDR2 sequences are SGHTA and FQGNSA. V dropped 5 bases and J dropped 6; count of bases not matched to a gene: 3. The CDR3 DNA reads TGTGCCAGCAGCCTCGGGGGGGGCGAGCAGTACTTC. Amino acids: CASSLGGGEQYF.

V gene TRBV2 combines with J gene TRBJ1-3, with TRBD1 as a possible D gene (5 bases). V was clipped by 6 bases and J by 2 bases, with 11 bases between them. Germline V lookup: CDR1 SNHLY, CDR2 FYNNEI. The CDR3 contains 14 residues. In DNA form, the CDR3 reads TGTGCCAGCAGCGACAGCTTTCCTGGAAACACCATATATTTT. Translating gives CASSDSFPGNTIYF.

The chain has TRBV13 and TRBJ2-3; D remains unclear. CDR1 PRHDT and CDR2 FYEKMQ come from the germline V gene (reference sequence). Between the trimmed V and J ends, which lost 3 bases and 2 bases, there was a span of 3 bases. This CDR3 comprises 12 residues. The CDR3 DNA sequence: TGTGCCAGCAGCTTCTTCACAGATACGCAGTATTTT. As protein: CASSFFTDTQYF.

The chain couples TRBV28 to TRBJ2-7, with D possibly matching TRBD1 (6 bases). The V gene lost 4 bases and the J gene lost 4 bases, with 8 bases spanning the gap. Per germline, CDR1 MDHEN and CDR2 SYDVKM. The CDR3 spans 12 residues. This chain's CDR3 is CASSSTGYEQYF. The CDR3 bases are TGTGCCAGCAGTTCAACAGGGTACGAGCAGTACTTC.

The chain uses TRBV5-1 and TRBJ2-7, with TRBD1 matching over 9 bases. The V and J ends lost 2 bases and 1 base, in that order; junction bases with no gene match: 7. This CDR3 has 16 residues. The germline V gene has CDR1 SGHRS and CDR2 YFSETQ. CDR3 in DNA: TGCGCCAGCAGCTTCAACACCGGGACAGGGTCCTACGAGCAGTACTTC. Translating gives CASSFNTGTGSYEQYF.

This chain connects TRBV27 to TRBJ2-7; 10 positions match TRBD2. Germline V gene sequence: CDR1 MNHEY, CDR2 SMNVEV (reference sequence). The CDR3 loop spans 17 amino acids. V shed 0 bases and J 1 base; nucleotides not matched to a gene: 6. CDR3 loop: CASSLSSFSGGSYEQYF. CDR3 DNA: TGTGCCAGCAGTTTATCGAGTTTTAGCGGGGGGTCCTACGAGCAGTACTTC.

The chain couples TRBV18 to TRBJ1-1; maybe TRBD1 (5 bases). The V end was cut by 5 bases, the J end by 7 bases, with 20 bases between. This CDR3 contains 15 residues. Per germline, CDR1 KGHSH and CDR2 LQKENI. CDR3 protein: CASSGPQGGRGEAFF. The CDR3 DNA is TGTGCCAGCTCAGGTCCGCAGGGAGGGAGAGGTGAAGCTTTCTTT.

J is TRBJ2-2 and V is TRBV5-1, with TRBD1 matching 9 bases. The CDR3 runs to 17 residues. V dropped 2 bases and J dropped 4; count of bases not matched to a gene: 9. Per the germline V gene, CDR1 is SGHRS and CDR2 is YFSETQ. CDR3 sequence reads: CASSLNRGPSFTGELFF. In nucleotides, the CDR3 is TGCGCCAGCAGCTTAAACAGGGGGCCTTCGTTCACCGGGGAGCTGTTTTTT.

This clone was detected only a few times. The rearrangement uses TRBV5-6 and TRBJ2-2; D ambiguous. V lost 2 bases, J lost 4 bases, and 6 bases lay in between. The CDR3 contains 13 residues. Germline V CDR1 and CDR2: SGHDT, YYEEEE. The CDR3 DNA sequence: TGTGCCAGCAGCTTTCCGAGCACCGGGGAGCTGTTTTTT. Protein: CASSFPSTGELFF.

This clone was picked up one time. The chain recombines TRBV6-5 with TRBJ2-7; the match to TRBD2 covers 14 bases. This CDR3 spans 15 amino acids. CDR1 and CDR2 (germline): MNHEY, SVGAGI. V lost 4 bases to trimming and J lost 3 bases; unmatched junction nucleotides: 2. CDR3: CASSLGLAGDYEQYF. CDR3 DNA sequence: TGTGCCAGCAGTTTGGGACTAGCGGGGGACTACGAGCAGTACTTC.

This clone was recorded only once. The chain links TRBV18 to TRBJ1-4; D is ambiguous. V was cut by 5 bases and J by 7 bases, with 20 bases left in between. Germline values: CDR1 KGHSH, CDR2 LQKENI. The CDR3 sequence is 16 residues long. The CDR3 coding sequence is TGTGCCAGCTCAATTCTACCGAGGGCCAGCGTTGAAAAACTGTTTTTT. Encoded protein: CASSILPRASVEKLFF. The complete variable domain, with remaining parts taken from reference TRBV18 and TRBJ1-4, reads NAGVMQNPRHLVRRRGQEARLRCSPMKGHSHVYWYRQLPEEGLKFMVYLQKENIIDESGMPKERFSAEFPKEGPSILRIQQVVRGDSAAYFCASSILPRASVEKLFFGSGTQLSVL.

This chain uses TRBV5-1 with TRBJ2-7, with 7 bases fitting TRBD1. V dropped 4 bases and J dropped 3; count of bases not matched to a gene: 7. Germline V lookup: CDR1 SGHRS, CDR2 YFSETQ. The CDR3 consists of 14 residues. CDR3 amino acids: CASSPRTGNYEQYF. As DNA, the CDR3 is TGCGCCAGCAGCCCAAGGACAGGAAACTACGAGCAGTACTTC.

J is TRBJ2-1 and V is TRBV5-6, with D possibly matching TRBD2 (6 bases). V lost 3 bases and J lost 3, with 16 bases in between. Germline CDR1 and CDR2: SGHDT and YYEEEE. This CDR3 is built from 16 residues. The CDR3, as DNA: TGTGCCAGCAGCTCCCCCCCGCAGGAGGGCTACAATGAGCAGTTCTTC. It encodes CASSSPPQEGYNEQFF.

This chain links TRBV7-8 with TRBJ1-1, with 7 bases matching TRBD1. The CDR3 consists of 15 residues. V lost 5 bases and J lost 1; bases outside the gene matches: 7. CDR1 and CDR2 (germline): SGHVS, FQNEAQ. CDR3 amino acids: CASSERQGRNTEAFF. CDR3 sequence (DNA): TGTGCCAGCAGCGAGCGACAGGGTCGGAACACTGAAGCTTTCTTT.

The chain couples TRBV7-2 to TRBJ1-4; TRBD1 matches 7 bases. Germline loops: CDR1 SGHTA, CDR2 FQGNSA. J gave up 3 bases and V 6 bases, and 4 bases lay outside the gene matches. This CDR3 region has 14 residues. The CDR3 sequence is CASRPDRSNEKLFF. In DNA form, the CDR3 reads TGTGCCAGCAGGCCGGACAGGTCTAATGAAAAACTGTTTTTT.

This clone was counted only a few times. For the CDR3, the DNA is TGTGCCAGCAGTGAAGCGGACAGGAGAGTCTACGAGCAGTACTTC. It translates to CASSEADRRVYEQYF. The V and J genes are TRBV6-1 and TRBJ2-7; 7 bases fit TRBD1. The germline CDR1 and CDR2 sequences are MNHNS and SASEGT. V shed 0 bases and J 3 bases; nucleotides not matched to a gene: 5. The CDR3 runs to 15 residues.

The rearrangement links TRBV28 to TRBJ2-2; D is perhaps TRBD2 (6 bases). Trimming took 4 bases from V and 5 from J, leaving 23 bases between them. This CDR3 is 18 amino acids long. Germline lookup yields CDR1 MDHEN and CDR2 SYDVKM. The CDR3, as DNA: TGTGCCAGCAGTTCGGTGGTGTGGGGGGAATGGCGGACCGGGGAGCTGTTTTTT. Its protein product is CASSSVVWGEWRTGELFF.

The rearrangement links TRBV11-2 to TRBJ1-6; TRBD1 might be the D (5 bases). CDR1 is SGHAT, CDR2 FQNNGV, per germline. The CDR3 totals 15 residues. V lost 5 bases to trimming and J lost 6 bases, with 14 bases between them. CDR3 in DNA: TGTGCCAGCAGCCCCATAAGGCAGGGTAATTCACCCCTCCACTTT. Protein: CASSPIRQGNSPLHF.

The genes are TRBV6-5 and TRBJ1-2, with 8 bases that match TRBD1. Trimming took 4 bases from V and 6 from J; bases not matched to a gene: 7. The CDR3 runs to 14 residues. Germline CDR1 reads MNHEY; CDR2 reads SVGAGI. This chain's CDR3 is CASSSGTGVDGYTF. In DNA form, the CDR3 reads TGTGCCAGCAGTTCCGGGACAGGAGTAGATGGCTACACCTTC.

Written as DNA, the CDR3 is TGCAGCGTTGATGACATAGCGGGGGGCGGCCATGAGCAGTTCTTC. It specifies CSVDDIAGGGHEQFF. This chain joins TRBV29-1 and TRBJ2-1; 10 nucleotides align to TRBD2. Trimming cost V 3 bases and J 8 bases; bases outside gene matches: 10. Germline-derived CDR1 and CDR2 are SQVTM and ANQGSEA. This CDR3 has 15 residues.

The chain employs TRBV4-2 and TRBJ1-3; unclear D gene. In germline, CDR1 is LGHNA, CDR2 YNFKEQ. The CDR3 totals 15 residues. V lost 1 base, J lost 4 bases, and 11 bases lay in between. CDR3 loop: CASSQVTETGNTIYF. CDR3 bases: TGTGCCAGCAGCCAAGTAACAGAAACGGGAAACACCATATATTTT.

The rearrangement joins TRBV7-9 to TRBJ1-4; D call uncertain. V was shortened by 3 bases and J by 7 bases, with 9 bases between the two germline ends. This CDR3 contains 13 residues. Germline V lookup: CDR1 SEHNR, CDR2 FQNEAQ (reference sequence). CDR3 amino acids: CASSFPPGEKLFF. As DNA, the CDR3 is TGTGCCAGCAGCTTCCCGCCGGGTGAAAAACTGTTTTTT.

This clone was seen just once. This chain joins TRBV7-6 and TRBJ2-2, with TRBD2 as a possible D gene (6 bases). Trimming shortened V by 7 bases and J by 3 bases, and 18 bases separated the two germline ends. The germline V gene encodes CDR1 SGHVS and CDR2 FNYEAQ. The CDR3 has 16 residues. The DNA of the CDR3 is TGTGCCAGCACCGGTATCGGACTAACGGACACCGGGGAGCTGTTTTTT. This translates into CASTGIGLTDTGELFF.

The V and J genes are TRBV11-2 and TRBJ1-4; 7 bases line up with TRBD1. CDR1 is SGHAT, CDR2 FQNNGV, per germline. The V gene end was trimmed by 0 bases and the J gene end by 8 bases; junction bases not matched to a gene: 9. The CDR3 length is 16 residues. The CDR3 DNA reads TGTGCCAGCAGCTTAGATCTGGGGCAGGGGGGAGAAAAACTGTTTTTT. Its translation: CASSLDLGQGGEKLFF.

The gene calls are TRBV6-6 and TRBJ2-3; D is possibly TRBD2 (5 bases). Germline V lookup: CDR1 MNHNY, CDR2 SVGAGI (reference sequence). CDR3 length: 16 amino acids. V lost 2 bases and J lost 6, with 18 bases in between. The CDR3 is CASSYAPALRGDTQYF. The CDR3 DNA sequence: TGTGCCAGCAGTTACGCCCCGGCCTTAAGAGGGGATACGCAGTATTTT.

J is TRBJ2-3 and V is TRBV5-6, with 9 bases fitting TRBD2. V dropped 1 base and J dropped 11; count of bases not matched to a gene: 11. The CDR3 sequence is 15 residues long. CDR1 is SGHDT and CDR2 is YYEEEE in the germline V gene. CDR3 in amino acids: CASSLFAGGVPEQYF. DNA for the CDR3: TGTGCCAGCAGCTTGTTTGCGGGGGGGGTCCCGGAGCAGTATTTT.

The V call is TRBV6-5, the J call TRBJ1-6, with D possibly TRBD1 on 5 matching bases. Germline values: CDR1 MNHEY, CDR2 SVGAGI. V was pared by 3 bases and J by 10 bases, with 13 bases between. The CDR3 runs to 14 residues. The CDR3 is CASSYKGFNSPLHF. CDR3 bases: TGTGCCAGCAGTTATAAGGGGTTTAACTCACCCCTCCACTTT.